Following are 28 T cell receptor beta chains from one sample sequenced in a study of vaccination and CD4 T cells after COVID-19. Treatment denoted: approximately 9-day PBMC culture with coronavirus spike peptide pools or control peptides (ViraFEST assay). The antigens of these receptors remain unknown. Once obtained from cultured CD4+ T cells, the DNA was sequenced using the Oncomine TCR Beta short-read assay. TCRdb reanalysed the PCR reads using MiXCR and keeps one entry per CDR3 protein. The profile shows over 20,000 distinct CDR3 sequences, under 75% of them singletons. The sample taken for sequencing was CD4+ T cells from blood, cultured in vitro. The source of these receptors is a human donor who had recovered from COVID-19.

The chain carries TRBV6-1 and TRBJ2-2; 14 bases map to TRBD2. CDR3 length: 16 amino acids. J lost 9 bases, V lost 6 bases, and 9 bases had no gene match. The germline gives CDR1 MNHNS, CDR2 SASEGT. The CDR3 nucleotides read TGTGCCAGCAGACCCGGACTAGCGGGAGGTTACCGGGAGCTGTTTTTT. Translation gives CASRPGLAGGYRELFF.

The V gene is TRBV7-3, the J gene TRBJ2-3; D is unclear. Per germline, CDR1 SGHTA and CDR2 FQGTGA. This CDR3 region has 14 residues. Trimming cost V 0 bases and J 6 bases, with 10 bases left between them. Here the CDR3 DNA reads TGTGCCAGCAGCTTAACCACCCTCGGGGATACGCAGTATTTT. It translates to CASSLTTLGDTQYF.

The rearrangement uses TRBV12-5 and TRBJ1-2, with 8 bases that match TRBD1. V trimming: 8 bases; J trimming: 3 bases; junction bases outside the gene matches: 5. Germline V CDR1 and CDR2: LGHNT, FRNRAP. The CDR3 runs 13 residues. The CDR3 sequence: CASPGGSYYGYTF. The CDR3 bases are TGTGCTAGTCCAGGGGGCTCTTACTATGGCTACACCTTC.

This chain joins TRBV28 and TRBJ1-2; D unresolved. The CDR3 spans 13 residues. V shed 5 bases and J shed 5 bases, with 12 bases lying between them. Germline V lookup: CDR1 MDHEN, CDR2 SYDVKM. DNA for the CDR3: TGTGCCAGCAGTCCCCCGCCCGCTTATGGCTACACCTTC. Protein sequence: CASSPPPAYGYTF.

The rearrangement links TRBV19 to TRBJ1-5, with D unclear. The CDR3 length is 16 residues. Trimming shortened V by 1 base and J by 6 bases, and 16 bases separated the two germline ends. Germline V gene data show CDR1 as LNHDA and CDR2 as SQIVND (reference sequence). CDR3 in amino acids: CASSIGPGGSGQPQHF. For the CDR3, the DNA is TGTGCCAGTAGTATAGGTCCAGGTGGTAGCGGTCAGCCCCAGCATTTT.

This clonotype was recorded only once. The chain couples TRBV27 to TRBJ1-6; 12 bases agree with TRBD1. V shed 4 bases, J shed 10 bases, and the junction held 5 bases outside the gene matches. This CDR3 spans 15 amino acids. CDR1 and CDR2 (germline): MNHEY, SMNVEV (reference sequence). CDR3 loop: CASSSLGTGGSPLHF. As DNA, the CDR3 is TGTGCCAGCAGTTCCCTCGGGACAGGGGGCTCACCCCTCCACTTT.

The CDR3 is CSAPGTNYNEQFF. The CDR3 nucleotides are TGCAGTGCGCCCGGGACTAACTACAATGAGCAGTTCTTC. The chain has TRBV20-1 and TRBJ2-1; 7 nucleotides agree with TRBD2. V trimming: 6 bases; J trimming: 3 bases; junction bases outside the gene matches: 5. The germline V gene encodes CDR1 DFQATT and CDR2 SNEGSKA (reference sequence). The CDR3 sequence is 13 residues long.

The chain is built from TRBV28 and TRBJ1-5; D call uncertain. Germline V gene data show CDR1 as MDHEN and CDR2 as SYDVKM. V was clipped by 6 bases and J by 0 bases, with 21 bases between them. This CDR3 is built from 18 residues. The CDR3, as DNA: TGTGCCAGCAGCTCAGCTCGACTGGGGATGTATAGCAATCAGCCCCAGCATTTT. Residues: CASSSARLGMYSNQPQHF.

This clonotype turned up a few times. This rearrangement joins TRBV6-1 to TRBJ1-5; D remains unclear. The CDR3 is 13 amino acids. Deletions cut 6 bases from V and 7 bases from J, with 13 bases between. CDR1 is MNHNS, CDR2 SASEGT, per germline. CDR3 in DNA: TGTGCCAGCAGCCGGGAGGGTGGCCAGCCCCAGCATTTT. This gives the protein CASSREGGQPQHF.

Within the sample, this clonotype is large. V and J are TRBV7-2 and TRBJ2-7; the D gene could be TRBD1 or TRBD2 (5 bases each). The V and J ends lost 4 bases and 3 bases respectively, with 25 bases between them. Germline V gene data show CDR1 as SGHTA and CDR2 as FQGNSA. The CDR3 consists of 18 residues. CDR3 nucleotides: TGTGCCAGCAGCTCTCGGGGACCGGGTTCTAATCTTAACTACGAGCAGTACTTC. Its protein is CASSSRGPGSNLNYEQYF.

This clonotype was seen a single time. The V and J genes are TRBV27 and TRBJ2-1, with D maybe TRBD2 (5 bases). V was cut by 3 bases and J by 4 bases, with 19 bases left in between. CDR1 is MNHEY, CDR2 SMNVEV, per germline (reference sequence). The CDR3 spans 17 residues. In nucleotides, the CDR3 is TGTGCCAGCAGTTTGAGGGCTCTTAGTGGGAGATACAATGAGCAGTTCTTC. This codes for CASSLRALSGRYNEQFF.

J is TRBJ2-3 and V is TRBV30, with D possibly matching TRBD2 (7 bases). V was shortened by 3 bases and J by 2 bases, with 12 bases between the two germline ends. This CDR3 contains 14 residues. Germline CDR1 and CDR2: GTSNPN and SVGIG (reference sequence). The CDR3 loop reads CAWSVGGVTDTQYF. The CDR3 region has the DNA TGTGCCTGGAGCGTAGGGGGGGTCACAGATACGCAGTATTTT.

This chain uses TRBV19 with TRBJ1-6; 7 bases align to TRBD1. This CDR3 spans 14 amino acids. V shed 5 bases and J 7 bases; nucleotides not matched to a gene: 5. Germline V gene sequence: CDR1 LNHDA, CDR2 SQIVND (reference sequence). CDR3 in DNA: TGTGCCAGTAGTCGACAGGGAATGAATTCACCCCTCCACTTT. Protein sequence: CASSRQGMNSPLHF.

V and J are TRBV10-1 and TRBJ2-3; no clear D gene. Trimming pared 5 bases from V and 2 bases from J, leaving 8 bases between. The CDR3 sequence is 13 residues long. Germline V CDR1 and CDR2: WNHNN, SYGVQD (reference sequence). The CDR3 bases are TGCGCCAGCAGTCCTCAACTCACAGATACGCAGTATTTT. Translating it yields CASSPQLTDTQYF.

The chain joins TRBV29-1 to TRBJ2-1, with 7 bases that match TRBD1. This CDR3 is built from 14 residues. The germline V gene has CDR1 SQVTM and CDR2 ANQGSEA. The trim removed 4 bases at V and 2 bases at J, leaving 5 bases unmatched. The CDR3 bases are TGCAGCGTTGTTCACAGGGGCACCTACAATGAGCAGTTCTTC. It is translated as CSVVHRGTYNEQFF.

The chain combines TRBV5-4 with TRBJ2-5; the D gene could be TRBD1 or TRBD2 (5 bases each). This CDR3 contains 14 residues. V shed 0 bases and J shed 5 bases, with 11 bases lying between them. Germline V gives CDR1 SGHNT, CDR2 YYREEE (reference sequence). CDR3 nucleotide sequence: TGTGCCAGCAGCTTGGGAGGGGACGGTGAGACCCAGTACTTC. Translating it yields CASSLGGDGETQYF.

This clonotype occurred a few times. The gene calls are TRBV6-1 and TRBJ1-3; D unresolved. This CDR3 is built from 12 residues. Germline V gene lookup returns CDR1 MNHNS and CDR2 SASEGT. With 8 bases removed from V and 4 bases from J, the gap between germline ends came to 9 bases. CDR3: CASGKSGNTIYF. The CDR3 DNA is TGTGCCAGCGGGAAGTCCGGAAACACCATATATTTT.

This clonotype appeared a single time. Germline is not matched at one junction end, which may reflect a read error. The chain is built from TRBV5-5 and TRBJ2-5; maybe TRBD1 (6 bases). The CDR3 runs to 15 residues. The germline V gene has CDR1 SGHKS and CDR2 YYEKEE (reference sequence). The CDR3 nucleotides are TGCGCCAGCAGCCCTGGACAGTTTGTCCAAGAGACCCAGTACTTC. It yields the protein CASSPGQFVQETQYF.

The J gene is TRBJ2-7, the V gene TRBV6-5; D is uncertain. The germline CDR1 and CDR2 sequences are MNHEY and SVGAGI. V dropped 4 bases and J dropped 4 bases, with 8 bases sitting between them. The CDR3 is made up of 12 amino acids. The CDR3 DNA follows: TGTGCCAGCAGTTCCCAAGGGTACGAGCAGTACTTC. This codes for CASSSQGYEQYF.

This sequence joins TRBV5-3 and TRBJ2-1; 10 nucleotides align to TRBD2. TRBV5-3 is an ORF for which the function is uncertain. The CDR3 is 14 amino acids. J gave up 3 bases and V 8 bases, and 5 bases lay outside the gene matches. The CDR3 reads CASSRTSGYNEQFF. CDR3 sequence (DNA): TGTGCCAGCAGCCGGACTAGCGGCTACAATGAGCAGTTCTTC.

The chain employs TRBV6-4 and TRBJ1-5; the D gene is possibly TRBD1 (5 bases). V was pared by 5 bases and J by 0 bases, with 8 bases between. There are 14 residues in the CDR3. Germline V lookup: CDR1 MRHNA, CDR2 SNTAGT. The CDR3 coding sequence is TGTGCCAGCAGTCCCGACAGTAGCAATCAGCCCCAGCATTTT. Its translation is CASSPDSSNQPQHF.

To note about this clonotype: Germline is not matched at one junction end, which may reflect a read error. The chain combines TRBV6-1 with TRBJ1-5; 7 bases fit TRBD1. This CDR3 has 14 residues. The V gene's germline CDR1 is MNHNS and CDR2 SASEGT. CDR3 nucleotide sequence: TGTGCCAGCGGTGACAGGGAGCGATTTAAGCCCCAGCATTTT. Translation: CASGDRERFKPQHF.

V gene TRBV27 combines with J gene TRBJ2-7; 9 bases align to TRBD1. The V gene end was trimmed by 4 bases and the J gene end by 7 bases; junction bases not matched to a gene: 23. The CDR3 is 19 residues long. Per the germline V gene, CDR1 is MNHEY and CDR2 is SMNVEV (reference sequence). The DNA of the CDR3 is TGTGCCAGCAGTTCCCTCCGGGACAGGGTGTCTCGCAGAGTACGGGAGCAGTACTTC. Encoded protein: CASSSLRDRVSRRVREQYF.

The rearrangement joins TRBV20-1 to TRBJ1-3; a weak D match, TRBD1 (5 bases). Germline V gene lookup returns CDR1 DFQATT and CDR2 SNEGSKA (reference sequence). The CDR3 extends over 14 amino acids. The V gene lost 5 bases and the J gene lost 0 bases, with 11 bases spanning the gap. The CDR3 here is CSAGSQGSGNTIYF. CDR3 in DNA: TGCAGTGCTGGTAGTCAGGGCTCTGGAAACACCATATATTTT.

The chain employs TRBV12-3 or TRBV12-4 and TRBJ2-5; a possible D gene is TRBD2 (6 bases). Trimming stripped 3 bases from V and 5 bases from J, with 10 bases between. This CDR3 spans 13 amino acids. This chain's CDR3 is CASSFNGGETQYF. The CDR3 coding sequence is TGTGCCAGCAGTTTTAATGGGGGGGAGACCCAGTACTTC.

The V and J genes are TRBV19 and TRBJ2-5; the D is unclear. V was shortened by 0 bases and J by 6 bases, with 11 bases between the two germline ends. This CDR3 is 14 amino acids long. The germline CDR1 and CDR2 sequences are LNHDA and SQIVND (reference sequence). The chain's CDR3 is CASSIDLGSKTQYF. For the CDR3, the DNA is TGTGCCAGTAGTATAGATCTGGGCTCGAAGACCCAGTACTTC.

The rearrangement uses TRBV30 and TRBJ2-6, with a possible D match to TRBD1 (6 bases). The CDR3 totals 16 residues. The V end was cut by 2 bases, the J end by 2 bases, with 13 bases between. Germline lookup yields CDR1 GTSNPN and CDR2 SVGIG (reference sequence). Here the CDR3 reads CAWSRITGTGANVLTF. The CDR3 DNA is TGTGCCTGGAGTAGAATAACAGGGACTGGGGCCAACGTCCTGACTTTC.

The chain carries TRBV7-9 and TRBJ1-2; D is undetermined. The CDR3 covers 17 residues. V lost 2 bases, J lost 8 bases, and 24 bases lay in between. Germline V gene sequence: CDR1 SEHNR, CDR2 FQNEAQ (reference sequence). CDR3 sequence reads: CASSLRYNPLHVKGYTF. CDR3 sequence (DNA): TGTGCCAGCAGCTTACGGTACAATCCACTTCACGTGAAGGGCTACACCTTC.